This passage covers 14 T cell receptor beta chains from one sample sequenced in a study of high-grade serous ovarian cancer treatment subgroups. Libraries were prepared by immunoSEQ multiplex PCR; TCRdb keeps only in-frame clonotypes and omits some of them. The sample lists under 30,000 clones; about 86% were seen once. The tumor samples were collected prior to definitive surgery or chemotherapy. Sequenced: tumor tissue. These receptors came from a human donor with high-grade serous ovarian cancer.

The gene calls are TRBV7-6 and TRBJ2-5; 9 positions agree with TRBD2. V lost 0 bases, J lost 9 bases, and 14 bases stayed unmatched. CDR1 and CDR2 from the germline V gene are SGHVS and FNYEAQ. The CDR3 is 17 amino acids. The CDR3, as DNA: TGTGCCAGCAGCTTAGCGAGAGTAGCGGGAGATGCTAGGGCCCAGTACTTC. The encoded protein is CASSLARVAGDARAQYF.

This rearrangement joins TRBV4-1 to TRBJ2-3, with D perhaps matching TRBD2 (5 bases). CDR1 and CDR2 (germline): MGHRA, YSYEKL. This CDR3 region has 15 residues. The V end lost 3 bases, the J end lost 4 bases, and 14 bases lay between the germline ends. The CDR3 protein is CASSQGTRGADTQYF. Written as DNA, the CDR3 is TGCGCCAGCAGCCAGGGTACTAGAGGCGCAGATACGCAGTATTTT.

The rearrangement links TRBV28 to TRBJ2-1, with TRBD2 matching over 7 bases. Looked up from germline, CDR1 is MDHEN and CDR2 is SYDVKM. With V trimmed by 7 bases and J by 0 bases, 12 bases remained unmatched. The CDR3 is 17 amino acids. The CDR3 DNA follows: TGTGCCAGCACCTTATTCGCGCGGGGGAGCTCCTACAATGAGCAGTTCTTC. Its translation: CASTLFARGSSYNEQFF. The whole variable domain, remainder taken from reference TRBV28 and TRBJ2-1, is DVKVTQSSRYLVKRTGEKVFLECVQDMDHENMFWYRQDPGLGLRLIYFSYDVKMKEKGDIPEGYSVSREKKERFSLILESASTNQTSMYLCASTLFARGSSYNEQFFGPGTRLTVL.

V gene TRBV11-2 combines with J gene TRBJ2-1; D possibly corresponds to TRBD2 (5 bases). Germline CDR1 reads SGHAT; CDR2 reads FQNNGV. V lost 5 bases, J lost 6 bases, and 11 bases lay in between. The CDR3 has 13 amino acids. Here the CDR3 reads CASSLDSFNEQFF. As DNA, the CDR3 is TGTGCCAGCAGCCTGGACTCTTTCAATGAGCAGTTCTTC.

This chain uses TRBV7-6 with TRBJ2-1; TRBD1 matches at 7 bases. The CDR3 consists of 15 residues. CDR1 SGHVS and CDR2 FNYEAQ come from the germline V gene. V was pared by 3 bases and J by 9 bases, with 11 bases of the junction left unmatched. The CDR3 nucleotides read TGTGCCAGCAGCTTCGGTTTGGCAGGGGGTGGTGAGCAGTTCTTC. Protein sequence: CASSFGLAGGGEQFF.

The gene calls are TRBV5-1 and TRBJ1-1; D remains unclear. Trimming stripped 2 bases from V and 2 bases from J, with 7 bases between. The CDR3 length is 13 residues. Germline values: CDR1 SGHRS, CDR2 YFSETQ. CDR3 region: CASSFFGNTEAFF. The CDR3 bases are TGCGCCAGCAGCTTCTTTGGCAACACTGAAGCTTTCTTT.

The gene calls are TRBV6-6 and TRBJ1-1; maybe TRBD1 (6 bases). CDR3 length: 15 residues. Germline V gene sequence: CDR1 MNHNY, CDR2 SVGAGI (reference sequence). Trimming stripped 0 bases from V and 1 base from J, with 9 bases between. CDR3 in DNA: TGTGCCAGCAGTTACTCGAACAGGGCGAACACTGAAGCTTTCTTT. It codes for CASSYSNRANTEAFF.

This clone has more than one count but fewer than ten. The chain links TRBV29-1 to TRBJ1-2; possible D gene TRBD1, 6 bases. Germline lookup yields CDR1 SQVTM and CDR2 ANQGSEA. This CDR3 contains 13 residues. The CDR3 spells CTDWEQGNYGYTF. For the CDR3, the DNA is TGCACCGACTGGGAACAGGGTAACTATGGCTACACCTTC. The full variable domain, in which reference TRBV29-1 and TRBJ1-2 provide the parts outside the CDR3, is SAVISQKPSRDICQRGTSLTIQCQVDSQVTMMFWYRQQPGQSLTLIATANQGSEATYESGFVIDKFPISRPNLTFSTLTVSNMSPEDSSIYLCTDWEQGNYGYTFGSGTRLTVV.

This chain uses TRBV7-9 with TRBJ2-3, with D possibly being TRBD1 or TRBD2 (5 bases each). CDR3 length: 14 amino acids. The V end lost 4 bases, the J end lost 0 bases, and 8 bases lay between the germline ends. Per germline, CDR1 SEHNR and CDR2 FQNEAQ (reference sequence). CDR3 coding DNA: TGTGCCAGCAGCTGGGGACGGAGCACAGATACGCAGTATTTT. This encodes CASSWGRSTDTQYF.

The rearrangement joins TRBV27 to TRBJ2-2; 9 nucleotides align to TRBD2. CDR3 length: 15 amino acids. V lost 7 bases, J lost 1 base, and 4 bases stayed unmatched. From germline, CDR1 is MNHEY and CDR2 SMNVEV (reference sequence). CDR3 nucleotide sequence: TGTGCCAGCAACCAACTAGCGGGGAACACCGGGGAGCTGTTTTTT. It specifies CASNQLAGNTGELFF.

V and J are TRBV7-9 and TRBJ2-7; a possible D gene is TRBD1 (6 bases). CDR3 size: 15 residues. Looked up from germline, CDR1 is SEHNR and CDR2 is FQNEAQ (reference sequence). V lost 5 bases, J lost 2 bases, and 16 bases lay in between. DNA of the CDR3: TGTGCCAGCAGCCCACTGGACAGCCTGACCTACGAGCAGTACTTC. This codes for CASSPLDSLTYEQYF.

The V gene is TRBV20-1, the J gene TRBJ1-1; D is uncertain. The V gene's germline CDR1 is DFQATT and CDR2 SNEGSKA (reference sequence). The CDR3 sequence is 10 residues long. Trimming removed 3 bases at V and 8 bases at J, with 7 bases between. Here the CDR3 reads CSARSREAFF. The DNA of the CDR3 is TGCAGTGCTAGGTCCCGAGAAGCTTTCTTT.

This chain uses TRBV18 with TRBJ1-5; tentative D call: TRBD1 (6 bases). The ends were cut back, 6 bases at V and 4 bases at J, with 19 bases in the middle. The CDR3 loop spans 16 amino acids. CDR1 and CDR2 from the germline V gene are KGHSH and LQKENI. CDR3 protein: CASSGAGGSGNQPQHF. CDR3 DNA: TGTGCCAGCTCTGGGGCGGGGGGCTCGGGAAATCAGCCCCAGCATTTT. Drawing the rest from reference TRBV18 and TRBJ1-5, the complete variable domain is NAGVMQNPRHLVRRRGQEARLRCSPMKGHSHVYWYRQLPEEGLKFMVYLQKENIIDESGMPKERFSAEFPKEGPSILRIQQVVRGDSAAYFCASSGAGGSGNQPQHFGDGTRLSIL.

V and J are TRBV2 and TRBJ1-2, with 9 bases lining up with TRBD1. Germline values: CDR1 SNHLY, CDR2 FYNNEI. V trimming: 6 bases; J trimming: 2 bases; junction bases outside the gene matches: 4. The CDR3 length is 14 residues. In DNA, the CDR3 is TGTGCCAGCAGAGACAGGGGGTCGAACTATGGCTACACCTTC. Translating gives CASRDRGSNYGYTF.